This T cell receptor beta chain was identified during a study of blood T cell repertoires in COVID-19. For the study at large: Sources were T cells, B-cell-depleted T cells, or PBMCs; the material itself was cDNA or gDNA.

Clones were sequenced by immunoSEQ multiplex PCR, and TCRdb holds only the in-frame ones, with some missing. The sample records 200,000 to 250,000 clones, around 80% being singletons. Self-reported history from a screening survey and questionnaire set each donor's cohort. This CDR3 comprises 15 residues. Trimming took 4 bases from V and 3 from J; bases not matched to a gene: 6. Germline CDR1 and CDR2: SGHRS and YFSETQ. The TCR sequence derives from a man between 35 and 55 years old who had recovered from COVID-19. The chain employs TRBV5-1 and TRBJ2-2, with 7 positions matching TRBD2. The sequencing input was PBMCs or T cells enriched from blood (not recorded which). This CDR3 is CASSSGTHYTGELFF. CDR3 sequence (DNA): TGCGCCAGCAGCAGCGGGACTCACTACACCGGGGAGCTGTTTTTT.